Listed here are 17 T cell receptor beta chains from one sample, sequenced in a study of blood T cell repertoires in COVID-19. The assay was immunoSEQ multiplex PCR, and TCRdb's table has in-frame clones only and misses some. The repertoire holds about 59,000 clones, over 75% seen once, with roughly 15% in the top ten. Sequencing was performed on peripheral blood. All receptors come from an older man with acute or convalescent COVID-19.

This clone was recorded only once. CDR3 protein: CASSSPPIAGSSYEQYF. CDR3 coding DNA: TGTGCCAGCAGCTCCCCACCAATAGCGGGAAGCTCCTACGAGCAGTACTTC. The chain couples TRBV11-3 to TRBJ2-7; 8 positions match TRBD2. Germline CDR1 SGHNT, CDR2 YENEEA. The CDR3 loop spans 17 amino acids. After removal of 4 bases from V and 0 bases from J, the junction contained 11 bases not matched to a gene.

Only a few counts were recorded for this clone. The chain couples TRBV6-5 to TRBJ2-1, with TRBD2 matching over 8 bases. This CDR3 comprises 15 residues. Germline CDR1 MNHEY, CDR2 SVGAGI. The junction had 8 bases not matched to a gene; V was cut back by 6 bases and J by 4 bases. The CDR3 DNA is TGTGCCAGCAGGGCCGGGACTAGGGAATACAATGAGCAGTTCTTC. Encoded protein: CASRAGTREYNEQFF.

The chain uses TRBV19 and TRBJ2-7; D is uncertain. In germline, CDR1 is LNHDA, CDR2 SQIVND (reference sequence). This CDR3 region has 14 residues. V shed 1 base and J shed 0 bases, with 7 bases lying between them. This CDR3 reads CASSIGGFSYEQYF. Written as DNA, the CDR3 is TGTGCCAGTAGTATAGGCGGTTTCTCCTACGAGCAGTACTTC.

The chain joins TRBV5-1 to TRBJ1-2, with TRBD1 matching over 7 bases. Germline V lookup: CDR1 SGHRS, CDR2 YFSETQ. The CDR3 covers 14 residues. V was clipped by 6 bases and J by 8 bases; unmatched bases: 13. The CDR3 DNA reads TGCGCCAGCACGGAGGCAGGGGGTAGGAAAGGCTACACCTTC. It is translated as CASTEAGGRKGYTF.

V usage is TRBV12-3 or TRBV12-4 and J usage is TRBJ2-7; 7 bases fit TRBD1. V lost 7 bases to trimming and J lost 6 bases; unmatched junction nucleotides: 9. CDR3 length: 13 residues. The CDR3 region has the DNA TGTGCCAGCACCCCAGGGACAGATCGCGAGCAGTACTTC. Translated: CASTPGTDREQYF.

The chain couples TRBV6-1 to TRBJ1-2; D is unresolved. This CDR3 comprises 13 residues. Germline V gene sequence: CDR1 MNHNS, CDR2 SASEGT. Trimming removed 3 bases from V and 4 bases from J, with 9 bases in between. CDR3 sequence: CASSDPGFYGYTF. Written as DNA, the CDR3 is TGTGCCAGCAGTGATCCAGGTTTCTATGGCTACACCTTC.

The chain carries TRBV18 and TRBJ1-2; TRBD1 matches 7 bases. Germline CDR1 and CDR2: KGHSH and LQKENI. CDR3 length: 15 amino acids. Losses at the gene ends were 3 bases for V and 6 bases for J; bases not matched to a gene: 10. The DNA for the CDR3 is TGTGCCAGCTCACCGAGAAGACAGGGAGAAGATGGCTACACCTTC. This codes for CASSPRRQGEDGYTF. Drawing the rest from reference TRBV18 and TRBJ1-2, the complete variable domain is NAGVMQNPRHLVRRRGQEARLRCSPMKGHSHVYWYRQLPEEGLKFMVYLQKENIIDESGMPKERFSAEFPKEGPSILRIQQVVRGDSAAYFCASSPRRQGEDGYTFGSGTRLTVV.

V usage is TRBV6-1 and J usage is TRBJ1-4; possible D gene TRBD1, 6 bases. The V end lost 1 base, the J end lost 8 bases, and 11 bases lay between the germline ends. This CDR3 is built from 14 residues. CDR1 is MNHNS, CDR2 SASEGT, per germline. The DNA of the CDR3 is TGTGCCAGCAGTGAAGACAGGGTGTCCGAAAAACTGTTTTTT. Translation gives CASSEDRVSEKLFF.

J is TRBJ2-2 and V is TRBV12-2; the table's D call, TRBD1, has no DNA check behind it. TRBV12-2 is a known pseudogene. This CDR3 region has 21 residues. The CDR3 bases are TGTGCAAGTCGCTTGGCACTCGATGATTGGAACAGGGGCCCGCGGGCCGGGGAGCTGTTTTTT. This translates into CASRLALDDWNRGPRAGELFF.

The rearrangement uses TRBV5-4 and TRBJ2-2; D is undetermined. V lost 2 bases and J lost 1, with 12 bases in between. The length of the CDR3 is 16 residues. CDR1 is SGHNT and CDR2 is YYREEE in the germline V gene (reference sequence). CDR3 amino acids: CASSLGQAKNTGELFF. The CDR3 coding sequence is TGTGCCAGCAGCTTAGGCCAGGCGAAGAACACCGGGGAGCTGTTTTTT.

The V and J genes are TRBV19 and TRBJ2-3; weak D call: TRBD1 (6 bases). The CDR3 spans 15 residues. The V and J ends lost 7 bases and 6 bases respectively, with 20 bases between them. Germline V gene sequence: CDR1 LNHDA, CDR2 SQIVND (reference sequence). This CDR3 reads CASNHRAKGPDTQYF. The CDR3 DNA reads TGTGCCAGTAATCACAGGGCTAAGGGGCCCGATACGCAGTATTTT.

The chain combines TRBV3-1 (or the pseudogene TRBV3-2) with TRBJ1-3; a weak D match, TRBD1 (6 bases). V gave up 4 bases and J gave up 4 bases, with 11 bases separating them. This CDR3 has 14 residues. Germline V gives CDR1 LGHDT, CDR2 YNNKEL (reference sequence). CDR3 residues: CASSPGGPGNTIYF. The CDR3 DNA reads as TGTGCCAGCAGCCCGGGGGGGCCCGGAAACACCATATATTTT.

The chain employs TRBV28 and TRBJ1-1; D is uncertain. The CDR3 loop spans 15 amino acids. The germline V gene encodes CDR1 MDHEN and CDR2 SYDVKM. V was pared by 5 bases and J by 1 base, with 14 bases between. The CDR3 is CASSPQAVTNTEAFF. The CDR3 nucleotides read TGTGCCAGCAGTCCCCAGGCAGTAACGAACACTGAAGCTTTCTTT.

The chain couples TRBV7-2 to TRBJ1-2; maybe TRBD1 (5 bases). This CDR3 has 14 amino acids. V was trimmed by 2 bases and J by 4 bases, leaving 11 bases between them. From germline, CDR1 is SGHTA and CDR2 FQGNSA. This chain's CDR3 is CASSLSGGIYGYTF. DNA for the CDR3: TGTGCCAGCAGCTTATCCGGGGGTATCTATGGCTACACCTTC.

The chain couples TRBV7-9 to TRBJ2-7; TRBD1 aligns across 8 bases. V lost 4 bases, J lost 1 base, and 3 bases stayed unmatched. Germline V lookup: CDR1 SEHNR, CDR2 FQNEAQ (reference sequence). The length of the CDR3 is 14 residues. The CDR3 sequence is CASSSHRGSYEQYF. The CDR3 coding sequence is TGTGCCAGCAGCTCCCACAGGGGGTCCTACGAGCAGTACTTC.

In DNA, the CDR3 is TGCAGCGTTGAGACAGGGGGCGCGGGTGGCTACACCTTC. Translation gives CSVETGGAGGYTF. The chain has TRBV29-1 and TRBJ1-2; 10 bases are shared with TRBD1. The CDR3 is made up of 13 amino acids. The ends lost 3 bases at V and 7 bases at J; junction bases unmatched: 5. Germline CDR1 is SQVTM and CDR2 is ANQGSEA.

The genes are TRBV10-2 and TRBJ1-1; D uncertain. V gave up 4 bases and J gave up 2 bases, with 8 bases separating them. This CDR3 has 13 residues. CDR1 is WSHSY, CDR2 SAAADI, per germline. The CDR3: CASSVGGNTEAFF. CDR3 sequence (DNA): TGCGCCAGCAGTGTGGGAGGAAACACTGAAGCTTTCTTT.